This T cell receptor beta chain derives from a study of T cells in Graves' hyperthyroidism and ophthalmopathy (dated by TCRdb to between 2018 and 2020). Describing the broader study: Peripheral blood was sampled at the time of initial diagnosis, prior to any treatment. TCR V-J signatures able to tell the groups apart were searched for in a discovery cohort of 95 to 100 patients, of whom 43 had Graves' ophthalmopathy and more than 55 had stable Graves' hyperthyroidism. Whether ophthalmopathy could be predicted prospectively was tested in an independent validation cohort made up of some 20 hyperthyroidism patients plus 17 patients who later progressed to ophthalmopathy. Following sampling, methimazole starting at 30 mg daily was given to hyperthyroidism patients, and high-dose intravenous methylprednisolone was given to ophthalmopathy patients. The paper describes TCR Vbeta CDR3 sequencing of fewer than 150 peripheral blood samples, made up of 43 ophthalmopathy patients, some 80 hyperthyroidism patients and around 17 progressor patients. Thyroid tissue and blood T-cell repertoires from several Graves' hyperthyroidism patients were also compared in the study. The 95 to 100 discovery patients were randomly divided into training and test sets at a 7:3 ratio. General study outcomes and caveats: A model built on a 13 V-J signature distinguished ophthalmopathy from stable hyperthyroidism, reaching 85% to 90% sensitivity and around 81% specificity in cross-validation and 80%/75% in testing. Sample size was not statistically predetermined, and blinding of investigators to group allocation was not performed. Most expanded thyroid clonotypes (frequency above 0.001) were also found in blood, which suggests that blood repertoires may mirror thyroid immune responses. In validation, progression to ophthalmopathy was predicted by the model with 55% to 71% sensitivity and 72% to 80% specificity, a median of 6.5 months before onset.

TCR beta CDR3 regions were amplified from RNA transcripts. The first round of RT-PCR for the TCR CDR3 was performed with the HTBI primer set and the Qiagen OneStep RT-PCR kit. The libraries were constructed in a second round of multiplex PCR and then size-selected and purified. Paired-end sequencing of the libraries was performed with 100 bp reads on an Illumina HiSeq2000. As for how the authors treated the data: SOAPnuke was used to process the raw data, removing reads that contained adapters or uncalled bases, had a mean Phred below 15, or lacked an exact match to the constant primer or identifier. High-quality paired reads were merged with COPE v1.2.5, and unique nucleotide sequences were defined as clonotypes. MiTCR v1.1 was used to align clonotypes to the IMGT TRBV, TRBD and TRBJ reference segments. Only V-J combinations with frequency above 0.0001, covering 99% to 99.2% of repertoires, were analysed. A TCS score was defined as the ratio of F50 (clonal expansion) to E x V (chaos), with BLOSUM62-based TCRdist applied between CDR3 peptides within each V-J. Welch's t-statistics and random forest reduced just over 500 V-J features to roughly 13, which were used in a naive Bayes classifier (R e1071). The raw public data were reprocessed by TCRdb itself: fastp quality trimming at Q25, MiXCR clonotype calling, in-frame beta chains only. Entries are consolidated by CDR3 protein sequence, retaining the most common genes and DNA. None of the V and J calls come from the authors' own analysis; TCRdb made them. This sample comprises about 700,000 distinct CDR3 sequences, 14% of them detected only once. The top ten clonotypes cover roughly 10% of the sample.

Stable Graves' hyperthyroidism was defined as no progression to ophthalmopathy during 18 months of follow-up. Hyperthyroidism patients were newly diagnosed, had a disease duration of under 2 months, and were aged 18 to 65 years. Patients with uncontrolled infections, other autoimmune diseases, pregnancy or lactation were excluded. Diagnoses relied on clinical symptoms, serum thyroxine and TRAb, thyroid ultrasound and orbital computed tomography. PBMCs were isolated from more than 8 ml of fresh peripheral blood by Ficoll-Paque density gradient centrifugation. Total RNA was extracted with Trizol reagent, and quality was checked on an Agilent 2100 Bioanalyzer. Compared with germline, V lacks 9 bases and J lacks 3 bases; bases without a gene match: 1. From cysteine to phenylalanine, the CDR3 is 12 amino acids long. Of all the DNA, just the CDR3 is kept, 36 bases in frame from base 1. CDR1 and CDR2 are drawn from the germline V gene: MDHEN, SYDVKM.

This clonotype was counted ten times or more. Its antigen has not been determined. No much larger clone exists at a distance of one base, and base qualities are not known. The chain uses TRBV28 and TRBJ2-1; TRBD1 lines up with 8 middle nucleotides. What was sequenced was blood. The clonotype was recovered from a woman younger than 30 with Graves' hyperthyroidism. CDR3 region: CASTGGYNEQFF. The nucleotide sequence is TGTGCCAGTACAGGGGGCTACAATGAGCAGTTCTTC.